These T cell receptor beta chains were read from a single sample in a study of technical replicates of blood from several donors. Using immunoSEQ multiplex PCR, the repertoire was profiled, and TCRdb retains in-frame clones only, with some absent. The sample carries 87,000 or so clones, roughly 94% recorded once. The sequencing input was T cells isolated from PBMCs. These receptors all come from a human donor in good health. CDR3s include the opening cysteine and the closing phenylalanine or tryptophan.

V: TRBV5-1; CDR3: CASSLEGGGTDTQYF
V: TRBV12-2; CDR3: CASRPGKSYEQYF
V: TRBV27; CDR3: CASSYGGSEQYF
V: TRBV9; CDR3: CASSVGLAEEQYF
V: TRBV7-2; CDR3: CASSLGLVYEQYF
V: TRBV28; CDR3: CASSPLAPINTGELFF
V: TRBV19; CDR3: CASSGWADTDTQYF
V: TRBV5-6; CDR3: CASSTGLAGSYEQYF
V: TRBV9; CDR3: CASSVIGGSYEQYF
V: TRBV30; CDR3: CAWSPPTGNSGNTIYF
V: TRBV29-1; CDR3: CSARIEDRVPIGYTF
V: TRBV2; CDR3: CASSKRASGSSDTQYF
V: TRBV27; CDR3: CASSYFEGYGYTF
V: TRBV10-3; CDR3: CAISEYASGKKDTQYF
V: TRBV7-9; CDR3: CASSSNRGQGEQYF
V: TRBV11-3; CDR3: CASSLDFRSFSGNTIYF
V: TRBV28; CDR3: CASSLGQFYGYTF
V: TRBV7-3; CDR3: CASSLVGTSGSSDTQYF
V: TRBV15; CDR3: CATSGLDSGYTF
V: TRBV11-1; CDR3: CASSSAVKAGKTYGF
V: TRBV6-6; CDR3: CASSYVKRNTEAFF
V: TRBV7-3; CDR3: CASSLGGLGQETQYF
V: TRBV6-5; CDR3: CASSLSSRERGDEQFF
V: TRBV28; CDR3: CASSLTGTWGYTF
V: TRBV18; CDR3: CASSPPTEAEETQYF
V: TRBV4-1; CDR3: CASSQVSPYEQYF
V: TRBV5-6; CDR3: CASSLDSHYEQYF
V: TRBV7-9; CDR3: CASSISQVSYEQYF
V: TRBV5-3; CDR3: CARSLVDPGLNTEAFF
V: TRBV4-3; CDR3: CASSQDRLAGANEQFF
V: TRBV4-1; CDR3: CASSQDLRDRENF